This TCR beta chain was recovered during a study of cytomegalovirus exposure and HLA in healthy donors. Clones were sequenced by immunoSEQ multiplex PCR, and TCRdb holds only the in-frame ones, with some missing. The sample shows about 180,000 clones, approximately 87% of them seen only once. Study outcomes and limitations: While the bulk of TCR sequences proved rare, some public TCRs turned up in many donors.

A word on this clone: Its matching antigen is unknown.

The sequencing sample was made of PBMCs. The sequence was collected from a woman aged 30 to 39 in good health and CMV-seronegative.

The CDR3 region has the DNA TGTGCCAGCACCGGGACAGGAACACTCGAAGCTTTCTTT. This gives the protein CASTGTGTLEAFF. This sequence joins TRBV25-1 and TRBJ1-1, with 8 bases lining up with TRBD1. The CDR3 loop spans 13 amino acids. Trimming removed 7 bases from V and 8 bases from J; junction bases left unmatched: 9. The V gene's germline CDR1 is MGHDK and CDR2 SYGVNS.